A selection of T cell receptor beta chains follows, all from one sample in a study of fetal regulatory T cell absence and autoimmunity. Sequenced by immunoSEQ multiplex PCR; TCRdb stores in-frame clones only, minus some. The repertoire holds around 100,000 clones, with around 72% as singletons. Input material: pancreas tissue. Source of these receptors: a male donor with IPEX syndrome. CDR3s include the opening cysteine and the closing phenylalanine or tryptophan. D genes are given only for firm matches. A row's size may be missing; if present it is once, few, many or a size class.

clone_size: NA; d_call: TRBD2; v_call: TRBV11-1; j_call: TRBJ2-1; cdr3_length: 16; cdr3_aa: CASSPTGLAGWDEQFF; cdr3_nt: TGTGCCAGCAGCCCGACAGGACTAGCGGGGTGGGATGAGCAGTTCTTC
clone_size: NA; d_call: NA; v_call: TRBV19; j_call: TRBJ1-4; cdr3_length: 15; cdr3_aa: CASSTAQGINEKLFF; cdr3_nt: TGTGCCAGTAGTACCGCGCAAGGGATTAATGAAAAACTGTTTTTT
clone_size: NA; d_call: TRBD1; v_call: TRBV27; j_call: TRBJ1-2; cdr3_length: 15; cdr3_aa: CASSLGTGGAYGYTF; cdr3_nt: TGTGCCAGCAGTTTAGGGACAGGGGGCGCCTATGGCTACACCTTC
clone_size: NA; d_call: TRBD2; v_call: TRBV10-3; j_call: TRBJ2-2; cdr3_length: 15; cdr3_aa: CAISEWTSGTGELFF; cdr3_nt: TGTGCCATCAGTGAGTGGACTAGCGGCACCGGGGAGCTGTTTTTT
clone_size: NA; d_call: NA; v_call: TRBV7-9; j_call: TRBJ1-1; cdr3_length: 9; cdr3_aa: CASSPEAFF; cdr3_nt: TGTGCCAGCAGCCCGGAAGCTTTCTTT
clone_size: NA; d_call: TRBD2; v_call: TRBV6-4; j_call: TRBJ2-5; cdr3_length: 14; cdr3_aa: CASSGTSFQETQYF; cdr3_nt: TGTGCCAGCAGTGGGACTAGCTTCCAAGAGACCCAGTACTTC
clone_size: NA; d_call: NA; v_call: TRBV6-1; j_call: TRBJ2-7; cdr3_length: 16; cdr3_aa: CASSEAWAGPTYEQYF; cdr3_nt: TGTGCCAGCAGTGAAGCCTGGGCGGGACCTACCTACGAGCAGTACTTC
clone_size: NA; d_call: NA; v_call: TRBV29-1; j_call: TRBJ1-1; cdr3_length: 17; cdr3_aa: CSVEDPGWQAMNTEAFF; cdr3_nt: TGCAGCGTTGAAGATCCAGGTTGGCAGGCCATGAACACTGAAGCTTTCTTT
clone_size: NA; d_call: NA; v_call: TRBV10-3; j_call: TRBJ2-7; cdr3_length: 13; cdr3_aa: CATQAGSSYEQYF; cdr3_nt: TGTGCCACCCAGGCGGGGAGCTCCTACGAGCAGTACTTC
clone_size: NA; d_call: TRBD1; v_call: TRBV5-8; j_call: TRBJ1-2; cdr3_length: 15; cdr3_aa: CASSPGTDRNYGYTF; cdr3_nt: TGTGCCAGCAGCCCCGGGACAGACCGTAACTATGGCTACACCTTC
clone_size: once; d_call: NA; v_call: TRBV6-5; j_call: TRBJ2-7; cdr3_length: 12; cdr3_aa: CASSSVSYEQYF; cdr3_nt: TGTGCCAGCAGTTCGGTCTCCTACGAGCAGTACTTC
clone_size: NA; d_call: TRBD2; v_call: TRBV6-4; j_call: TRBJ2-3; cdr3_length: 15; cdr3_aa: CASSPGTSGRDTQYF; cdr3_nt: TGTGCCAGCAGCCCCGGGACTAGCGGGAGAGATACGCAGTATTTT
clone_size: NA; d_call: NA; v_call: TRBV4-3; j_call: TRBJ1-1; cdr3_length: 12; cdr3_aa: CASSQDNTEAFF; cdr3_nt: TGCGCCAGCAGCCAAGATAACACTGAAGCTTTCTTT
clone_size: NA; d_call: NA; v_call: TRBV20-1; j_call: TRBJ2-1; cdr3_length: 11; cdr3_aa: CSARLANEQFF; cdr3_nt: TGCAGTGCTAGACTAGCGAATGAGCAGTTCTTC
clone_size: NA; d_call: NA; v_call: TRBV18; j_call: TRBJ1-1; cdr3_length: 14; cdr3_aa: CASSPVAGATEAFF; cdr3_nt: TGTGCCAGCTCACCGGTGGCGGGGGCGACTGAAGCTTTCTTT
clone_size: few; d_call: NA; v_call: TRBV5-1; j_call: TRBJ1-3; cdr3_length: 17; cdr3_aa: CASSLDRPGSSGNTIYF; cdr3_nt: TGCGCCAGCAGCTTGGATCGTCCAGGTTCCTCTGGAAACACCATATATTTT
clone_size: NA; d_call: NA; v_call: TRBV4-3; j_call: TRBJ2-7; cdr3_length: 14; cdr3_aa: CASSQERRGAEQYF; cdr3_nt: TGCGCCAGCAGCCAAGAGCGCAGGGGGGCCGAGCAGTACTTC
clone_size: NA; d_call: NA; v_call: TRBV6-5; j_call: TRBJ2-3; cdr3_length: 13; cdr3_aa: CASSGSGSDTQYF; cdr3_nt: TGTGCCAGCAGTGGCTCAGGGAGCGATACGCAGTATTTT
clone_size: once; d_call: NA; v_call: TRBV7-2; j_call: TRBJ2-7; cdr3_length: 12; cdr3_aa: CASSLTVYEQYF; cdr3_nt: TGTGCCAGCAGCTTAACCGTATACGAGCAGTACTTC
clone_size: few; d_call: NA; v_call: TRBV19; j_call: TRBJ1-4; cdr3_length: 13; cdr3_aa: CASSILVNEKLFF; cdr3_nt: TGTGCCAGTAGTATTTTGGTGAATGAAAAACTGTTTTTT
clone_size: NA; d_call: NA; v_call: TRBV10-3; j_call: TRBJ1-2; cdr3_length: 12; cdr3_aa: CAISPQETYYTF; cdr3_nt: TGTGCCATCAGTCCACAGGAGACGTACTACACCTTC
clone_size: NA; d_call: TRBD2; v_call: TRBV7-6; j_call: TRBJ2-1; cdr3_length: 17; cdr3_aa: CASSFFSSGSMGNEQFF; cdr3_nt: TGTGCCAGCAGCTTTTTTTCTAGCGGGAGTATGGGAAATGAGCAGTTCTTC
clone_size: NA; d_call: TRBD2; v_call: TRBV15; j_call: TRBJ2-7; cdr3_length: 15; cdr3_aa: CATSRGTSGSYEQYF; cdr3_nt: TGTGCCACCAGCAGAGGGACTAGCGGGAGCTACGAGCAGTACTTC
clone_size: once; d_call: TRBD1; v_call: TRBV5-1; j_call: TRBJ1-1; cdr3_length: 14; cdr3_aa: CASSSDRGVTEAFF; cdr3_nt: TGCGCCAGCAGCTCCGACAGGGGGGTCACTGAAGCTTTCTTT
clone_size: NA; d_call: TRBD2; v_call: TRBV5-1; j_call: TRBJ2-7; cdr3_length: 15; cdr3_aa: CASSLEAGGTYEQYF; cdr3_nt: TGCGCCAGCAGCTTGGAAGCGGGGGGTACCTACGAGCAGTACTTC
clone_size: once; d_call: NA; v_call: TRBV7-2; j_call: TRBJ2-2; cdr3_length: 15; cdr3_aa: CASSLGPLDTGELFF; cdr3_nt: TGTGCCAGCAGCTTAGGGCCCCTCGACACCGGGGAGCTGTTTTTT
clone_size: NA; d_call: NA; v_call: TRBV5-1; j_call: TRBJ1-1; cdr3_length: 14; cdr3_aa: CASSLVTSGREAFF; cdr3_nt: TGCGCCAGCAGCTTGGTAACGAGCGGCCGTGAAGCTTTCTTT
clone_size: NA; d_call: NA; v_call: TRBV7-6; j_call: TRBJ1-2; cdr3_length: 13; cdr3_aa: CASSLVDPYGYTF; cdr3_nt: TGTGCCAGCAGCTTAGTAGACCCCTATGGCTACACCTTC
clone_size: NA; d_call: TRBD1; v_call: TRBV5-1; j_call: TRBJ1-4; cdr3_length: 14; cdr3_aa: CASSGTATNEKLFF; cdr3_nt: TGCGCCAGCAGCGGGACAGCAACTAATGAAAAACTGTTTTTT
clone_size: NA; d_call: TRBD2; v_call: TRBV27; j_call: TRBJ2-3; cdr3_length: 14; cdr3_aa: CASTKRGGTDTQYF; cdr3_nt: TGTGCCAGCACCAAGCGGGGGGGCACAGATACGCAGTATTTT
clone_size: NA; d_call: NA; v_call: TRBV6-5; j_call: TRBJ2-3; cdr3_length: 14; cdr3_aa: CASSYRDSTDTQYF; cdr3_nt: TGTGCCAGCAGTTACCGGGACAGCACAGATACGCAGTATTTT